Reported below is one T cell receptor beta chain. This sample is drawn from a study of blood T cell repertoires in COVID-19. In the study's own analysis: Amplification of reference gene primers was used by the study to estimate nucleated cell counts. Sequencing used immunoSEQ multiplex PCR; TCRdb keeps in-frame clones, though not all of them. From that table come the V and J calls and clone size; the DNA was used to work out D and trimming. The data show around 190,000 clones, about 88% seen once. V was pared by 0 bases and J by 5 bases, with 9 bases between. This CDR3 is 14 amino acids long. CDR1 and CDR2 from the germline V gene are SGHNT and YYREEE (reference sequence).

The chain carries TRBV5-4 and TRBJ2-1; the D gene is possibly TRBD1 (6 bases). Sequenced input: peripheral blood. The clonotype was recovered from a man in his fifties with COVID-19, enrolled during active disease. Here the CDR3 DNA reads TGTGCCAGCAGCTTGGACAGGGTCCACAATGAGCAGTTCTTC. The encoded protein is CASSLDRVHNEQFF.